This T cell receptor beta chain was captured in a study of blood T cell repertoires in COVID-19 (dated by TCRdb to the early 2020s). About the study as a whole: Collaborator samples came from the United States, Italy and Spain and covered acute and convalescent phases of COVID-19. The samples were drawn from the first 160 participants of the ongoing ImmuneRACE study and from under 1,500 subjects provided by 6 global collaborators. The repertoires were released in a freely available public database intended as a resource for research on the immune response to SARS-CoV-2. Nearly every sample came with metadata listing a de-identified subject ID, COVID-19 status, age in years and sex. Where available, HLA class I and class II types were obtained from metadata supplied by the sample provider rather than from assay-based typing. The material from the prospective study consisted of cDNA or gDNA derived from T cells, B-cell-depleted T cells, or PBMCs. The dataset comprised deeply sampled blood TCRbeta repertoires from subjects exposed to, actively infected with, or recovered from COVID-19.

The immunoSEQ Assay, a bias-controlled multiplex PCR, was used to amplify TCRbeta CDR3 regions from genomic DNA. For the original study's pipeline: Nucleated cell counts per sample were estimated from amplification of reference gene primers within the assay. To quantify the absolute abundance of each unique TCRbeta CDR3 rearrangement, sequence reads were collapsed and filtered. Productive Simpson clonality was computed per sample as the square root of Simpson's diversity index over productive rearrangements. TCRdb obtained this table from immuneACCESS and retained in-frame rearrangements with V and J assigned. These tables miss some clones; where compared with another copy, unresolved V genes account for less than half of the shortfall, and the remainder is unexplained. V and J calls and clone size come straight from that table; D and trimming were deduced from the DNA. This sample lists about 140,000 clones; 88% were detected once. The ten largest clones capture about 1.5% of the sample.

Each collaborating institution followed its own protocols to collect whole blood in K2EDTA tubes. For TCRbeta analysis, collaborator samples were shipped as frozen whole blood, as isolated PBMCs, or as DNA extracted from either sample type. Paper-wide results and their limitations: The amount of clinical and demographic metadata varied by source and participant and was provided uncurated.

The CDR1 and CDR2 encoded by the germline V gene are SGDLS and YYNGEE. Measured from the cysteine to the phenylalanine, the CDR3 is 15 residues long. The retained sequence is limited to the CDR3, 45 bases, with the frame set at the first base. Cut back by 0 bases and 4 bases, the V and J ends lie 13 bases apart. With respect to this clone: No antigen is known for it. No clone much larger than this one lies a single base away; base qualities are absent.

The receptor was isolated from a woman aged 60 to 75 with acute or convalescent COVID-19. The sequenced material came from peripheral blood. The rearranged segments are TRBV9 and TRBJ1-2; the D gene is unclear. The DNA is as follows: TGTGCCAGCAGCGTAGCCCAGACACGATTCTATGGCTACACCTTC. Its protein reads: CASSVAQTRFYGYTF.